This T cell receptor beta chain was identified in a study of radiotherapy plus CTLA-4 blockade in lung cancer. Libraries were prepared by immunoSEQ multiplex PCR; TCRdb keeps only in-frame clonotypes and omits some of them. The data contain 80,000 to 95,000 clones, approximately 78% of them seen just once; the ten biggest clones take up roughly 24%. Ipilimumab CTLA-4 blockade and focal radiation were given to patients with chemo-refractory metastatic non-small-cell lung cancer. Germline loops: CDR1 SGHVS, CDR2 FQNEAQ. Unmatched junction bases numbered 0, after V lost 4 bases and J lost 5 bases. This CDR3 has 13 amino acids.

The J gene is TRBJ2-3, the V gene TRBV7-8, with 10 bases matching TRBD1. The sequencing here drew on peripheral blood, taken from a patient treated with radiotherapy plus ipilimumab. The TCR sequence derives from a human donor with non-small cell lung cancer that progressed on radiotherapy plus ipilimumab. CDR3 sequence: CASSWDRGDTQYF. For the CDR3, the DNA is TGTGCCAGCAGCTGGGACAGGGGAGATACGCAGTATTTT.